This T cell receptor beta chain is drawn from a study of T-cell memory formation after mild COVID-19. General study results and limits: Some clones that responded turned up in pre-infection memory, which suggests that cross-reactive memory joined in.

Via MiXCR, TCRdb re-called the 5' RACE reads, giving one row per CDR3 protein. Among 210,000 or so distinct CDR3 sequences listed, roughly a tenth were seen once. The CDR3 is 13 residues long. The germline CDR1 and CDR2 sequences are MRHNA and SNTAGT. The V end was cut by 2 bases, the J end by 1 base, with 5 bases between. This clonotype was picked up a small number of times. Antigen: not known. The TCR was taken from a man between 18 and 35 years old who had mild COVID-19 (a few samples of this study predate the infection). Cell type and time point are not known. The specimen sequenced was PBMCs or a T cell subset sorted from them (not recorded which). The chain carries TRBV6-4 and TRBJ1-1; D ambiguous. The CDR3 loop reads CASSDRENTEAFF. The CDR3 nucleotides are TGTGCCAGCAGTGACAGGGAGAACACTGAAGCTTTCTTT.